The rows below give T cell receptor beta chains drawn from one sample of a study of blood T cell repertoires in COVID-19. Repertoires were generated with immunoSEQ multiplex PCR, while TCRdb's copy carries only in-frame clones and drops some. Of 100,000 or so clones listed, approximately 84% were seen once; the top ten hold 7% to 9.5%. The sample consisted of peripheral blood. Receptors were obtained from a man aged 25-45 years in a cohort sampled during active COVID-19. The conserved cysteine and the conserved F or W are not part of the CDR3 here. D genes are given only for firm matches.

j_gene: TRBJ2-7
d_gene: TRBD1
v_gene: TRBV28
CDR3aa: ASSSRQGPSYEQY

j_gene: TRBJ1-5
d_gene: -
v_gene: TRBV6-2/TRBV6-3
CDR3aa: ASSSTDRIDYSNQPQH

j_gene: TRBJ2-5
d_gene: TRBD2
v_gene: TRBV28
CDR3aa: ASSLGTSGGAETQY

j_gene: TRBJ2-5
d_gene: TRBD1
v_gene: TRBV5-4
CDR3aa: ASSLGGTGVPKETQY

j_gene: TRBJ1-4
d_gene: TRBD1
v_gene: TRBV7-9
CDR3aa: ASSSDRGQEEKLF

j_gene: TRBJ2-3
d_gene: TRBD1
v_gene: TRBV30
CDR3aa: AWSPPTGGTDTQY

j_gene: TRBJ1-6
d_gene: -
v_gene: TRBV7-8
CDR3aa: ASSLVTQNSPLH

j_gene: TRBJ1-1
d_gene: -
v_gene: TRBV9
CDR3aa: ASSVVTGEAEAF

j_gene: TRBJ1-5
d_gene: TRBD1
v_gene: TRBV5-6
CDR3aa: ASSLEGARSNQPQH

j_gene: TRBJ1-1
d_gene: -
v_gene: TRBV27
CDR3aa: ASSATSLGGTEAF

j_gene: TRBJ1-2
d_gene: TRBD1
v_gene: TRBV30
CDR3aa: AWSTQDRVHGYT

j_gene: TRBJ2-3
d_gene: -
v_gene: TRBV5-1
CDR3aa: ASSLADSSGAEDTQY

j_gene: TRBJ2-1
d_gene: TRBD2
v_gene: TRBV3-1/TRBV3-2
CDR3aa: ASSHRTSENEQF

j_gene: TRBJ2-3
d_gene: TRBD2
v_gene: TRBV6-5
CDR3aa: ASSRGGTTDTQY

j_gene: TRBJ1-4
d_gene: -
v_gene: TRBV28
CDR3aa: ASSSPGGDEKLF

j_gene: TRBJ1-2
d_gene: TRBD1
v_gene: TRBV19
CDR3aa: ASSIDSTGDWGSYGYT

j_gene: TRBJ2-3
d_gene: TRBD1
v_gene: TRBV13
CDR3aa: ASSPRTGGTDTQY

j_gene: TRBJ2-5
d_gene: TRBD1
v_gene: TRBV19
CDR3aa: ASSDRGTETQY

j_gene: TRBJ2-6
d_gene: -
v_gene: TRBV18
CDR3aa: ASRGSGANVLT

j_gene: TRBJ2-7
d_gene: -
v_gene: TRBV7-8
CDR3aa: ASSLGNSMSSYEQY

j_gene: TRBJ1-1
d_gene: -
v_gene: TRBV29-1
CDR3aa: SVSPTAKNTEAF

j_gene: TRBJ2-7
d_gene: TRBD2
v_gene: TRBV9
CDR3aa: ASSEGLAHEQY

j_gene: TRBJ1-5
d_gene: -
v_gene: TRBV12-3/TRBV12-4
CDR3aa: ASSGGGNQPQH

j_gene: TRBJ1-1
d_gene: -
v_gene: TRBV5-1
CDR3aa: ASSLGGMNTEAF

j_gene: TRBJ2-7
d_gene: -
v_gene: TRBV3-1/TRBV3-2
CDR3aa: ASSHVPYEQY

j_gene: TRBJ2-2
d_gene: -
v_gene: TRBV12-5
CDR3aa: ASGLQGKAGELF

j_gene: TRBJ1-1
d_gene: -
v_gene: TRBV19
CDR3aa: ASRTDSVLTF

j_gene: TRBJ1-5
d_gene: -
v_gene: TRBV30
CDR3aa: AWSGGGNQPQH

j_gene: TRBJ2-7
d_gene: TRBD1
v_gene: TRBV7-2
CDR3aa: ASRLSRDRSYEQY

j_gene: TRBJ1-5
d_gene: -
v_gene: TRBV28
CDR3aa: ASSPGGPNQPQH

j_gene: TRBJ2-3
d_gene: -
v_gene: TRBV6-6
CDR3aa: ASSYSGHTDTQY

j_gene: TRBJ2-5
d_gene: -
v_gene: TRBV5-6
CDR3aa: ASSAVGGPQETQY

j_gene: TRBJ1-2
d_gene: -
v_gene: TRBV19
CDR3aa: TKTYRVAYGYT

j_gene: TRBJ2-7
d_gene: TRBD1
v_gene: TRBV5-6
CDR3aa: ASSQYGDRHYEQY

j_gene: TRBJ1-3
d_gene: -
v_gene: TRBV5-1
CDR3aa: ASRPDRIFSGNTIY

j_gene: TRBJ2-3
d_gene: TRBD2
v_gene: TRBV7-3
CDR3aa: ASSFFGGGAGTDTQY

j_gene: TRBJ1-4
d_gene: -
v_gene: TRBV11-2
CDR3aa: ASSPHGGGNEKLF

j_gene: TRBJ1-1
d_gene: -
v_gene: TRBV7-8
CDR3aa: ASSFRPDMNTEAF

j_gene: TRBJ1-5
d_gene: TRBD1
v_gene: TRBV10-3
CDR3aa: AISQPGQGANQPQH

j_gene: TRBJ1-4
d_gene: -
v_gene: TRBV28
CDR3aa: ASSDLPTGEKLF

j_gene: TRBJ2-1
d_gene: -
v_gene: TRBV11-3
CDR3aa: ASSLGQSYRANEQF

j_gene: TRBJ2-7
d_gene: -
v_gene: TRBV10-3
CDR3aa: AISVQGALGYEQY

j_gene: TRBJ2-5
d_gene: -
v_gene: TRBV2
CDR3aa: ASSLLGAPGETQY

j_gene: TRBJ2-3
d_gene: TRBD2
v_gene: TRBV14
CDR3aa: ASSPLAGVHTDTQY

j_gene: TRBJ2-1
d_gene: -
v_gene: TRBV6-5
CDR3aa: ASSYRGNDNEQF

j_gene: TRBJ1-3
d_gene: -
v_gene: TRBV12-1
CDR3aa: ASSPLSPGNTIY

j_gene: TRBJ2-1
d_gene: TRBD2
v_gene: TRBV5-4
CDR3aa: ASSSDFGGFNEQF

j_gene: TRBJ2-7
d_gene: TRBD1
v_gene: TRBV5-5
CDR3aa: ASSSGQGYAREQY

j_gene: TRBJ1-6
d_gene: -
v_gene: TRBV3-1/TRBV3-2
CDR3aa: ASSQASGPSSYNSPLH

j_gene: TRBJ2-7
d_gene: TRBD1
v_gene: TRBV18
CDR3aa: ASSPPGQGSYEQY

j_gene: TRBJ2-2
d_gene: -
v_gene: TRBV19
CDR3aa: ASSLRNTGELF

j_gene: TRBJ1-2
d_gene: -
v_gene: TRBV6-5
CDR3aa: ASSYSTGLNYGYT

j_gene: TRBJ2-7
d_gene: -
v_gene: TRBV2
CDR3aa: ACHGEPYEQY

j_gene: TRBJ1-1
d_gene: -
v_gene: TRBV6-5
CDR3aa: ASSYSEMNTEAF

j_gene: TRBJ2-1
d_gene: -
v_gene: TRBV7-9
CDR3aa: ASSLRDSNNEQF